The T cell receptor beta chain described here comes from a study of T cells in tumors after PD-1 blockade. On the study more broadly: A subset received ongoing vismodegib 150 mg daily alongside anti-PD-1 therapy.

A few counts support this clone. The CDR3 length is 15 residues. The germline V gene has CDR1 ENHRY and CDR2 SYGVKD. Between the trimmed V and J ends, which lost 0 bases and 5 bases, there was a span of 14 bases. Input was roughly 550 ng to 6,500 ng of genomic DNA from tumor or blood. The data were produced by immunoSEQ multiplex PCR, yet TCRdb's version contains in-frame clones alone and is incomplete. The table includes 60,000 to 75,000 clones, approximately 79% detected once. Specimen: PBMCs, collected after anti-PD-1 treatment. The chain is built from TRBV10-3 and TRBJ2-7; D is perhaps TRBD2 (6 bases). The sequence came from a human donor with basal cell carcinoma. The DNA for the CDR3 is TGTGCCATCAGTGAGTCGTTGGGGGGACTGCACGAGCAGTACTTC. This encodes CAISESLGGLHEQYF.